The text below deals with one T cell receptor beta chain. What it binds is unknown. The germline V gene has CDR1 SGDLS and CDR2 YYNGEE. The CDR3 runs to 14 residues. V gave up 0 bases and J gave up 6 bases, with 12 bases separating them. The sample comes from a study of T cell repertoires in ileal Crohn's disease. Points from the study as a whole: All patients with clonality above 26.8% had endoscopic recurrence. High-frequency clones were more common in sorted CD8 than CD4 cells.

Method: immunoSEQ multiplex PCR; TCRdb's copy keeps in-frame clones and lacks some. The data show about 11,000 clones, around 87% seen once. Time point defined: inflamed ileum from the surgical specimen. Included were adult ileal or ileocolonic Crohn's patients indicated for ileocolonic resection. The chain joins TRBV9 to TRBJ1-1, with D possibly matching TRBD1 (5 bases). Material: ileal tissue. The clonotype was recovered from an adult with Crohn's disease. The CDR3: CASSVVGGTAEAFF. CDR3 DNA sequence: TGTGCCAGCAGCGTAGTTGGGGGGACTGCTGAAGCTTTCTTT.